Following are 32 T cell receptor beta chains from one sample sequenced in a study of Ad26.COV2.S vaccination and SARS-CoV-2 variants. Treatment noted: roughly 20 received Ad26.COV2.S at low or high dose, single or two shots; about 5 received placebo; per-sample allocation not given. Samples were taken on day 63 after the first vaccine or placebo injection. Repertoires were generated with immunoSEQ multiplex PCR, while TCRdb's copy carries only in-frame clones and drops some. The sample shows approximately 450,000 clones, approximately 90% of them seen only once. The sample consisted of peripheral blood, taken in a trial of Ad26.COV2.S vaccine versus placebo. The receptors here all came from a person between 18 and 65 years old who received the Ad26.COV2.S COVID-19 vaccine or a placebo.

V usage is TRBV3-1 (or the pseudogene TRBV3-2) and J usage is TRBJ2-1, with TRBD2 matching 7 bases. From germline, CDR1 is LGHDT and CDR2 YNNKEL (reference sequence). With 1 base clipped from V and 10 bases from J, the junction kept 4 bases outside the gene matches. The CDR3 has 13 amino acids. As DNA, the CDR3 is TGTGCCAGCAGCCAAGCCACTAGCGACGAGCAGTTCTTC. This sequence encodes CASSQATSDEQFF.

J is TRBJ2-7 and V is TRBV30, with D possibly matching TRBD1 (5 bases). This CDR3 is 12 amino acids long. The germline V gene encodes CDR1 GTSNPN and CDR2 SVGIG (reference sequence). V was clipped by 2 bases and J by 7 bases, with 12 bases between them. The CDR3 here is CAWSYGAGEQYF. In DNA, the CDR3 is TGTGCCTGGAGTTATGGGGCCGGGGAGCAGTACTTC.

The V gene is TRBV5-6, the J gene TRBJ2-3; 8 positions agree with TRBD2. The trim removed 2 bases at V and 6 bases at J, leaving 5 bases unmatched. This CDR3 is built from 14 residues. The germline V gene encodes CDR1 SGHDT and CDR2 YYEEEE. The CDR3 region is CASSLAGARDTQYF. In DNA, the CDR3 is TGTGCCAGCAGCTTAGCGGGAGCACGGGATACGCAGTATTTT.

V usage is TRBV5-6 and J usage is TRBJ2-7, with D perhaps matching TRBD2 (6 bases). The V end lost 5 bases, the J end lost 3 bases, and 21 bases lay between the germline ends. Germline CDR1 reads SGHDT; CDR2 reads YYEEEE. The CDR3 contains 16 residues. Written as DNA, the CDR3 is TGTGCCAGCAGAAATCAGGGAGGTTACACCGACTACGAGCAGTACTTC. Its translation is CASRNQGGYTDYEQYF.

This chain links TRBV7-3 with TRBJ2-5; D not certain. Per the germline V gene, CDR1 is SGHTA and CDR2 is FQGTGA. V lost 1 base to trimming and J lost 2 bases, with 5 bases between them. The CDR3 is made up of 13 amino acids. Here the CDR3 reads CASSLSRQETQYF. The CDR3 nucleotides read TGTGCCAGCAGCTTAAGCAGGCAAGAGACCCAGTACTTC.

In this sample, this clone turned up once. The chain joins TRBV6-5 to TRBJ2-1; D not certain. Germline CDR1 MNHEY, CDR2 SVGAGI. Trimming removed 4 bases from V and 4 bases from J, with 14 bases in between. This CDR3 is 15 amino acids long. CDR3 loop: CASSSSRNQYNEQFF. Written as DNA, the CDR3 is TGTGCCAGCAGTTCATCGAGGAACCAGTACAATGAGCAGTTCTTC.

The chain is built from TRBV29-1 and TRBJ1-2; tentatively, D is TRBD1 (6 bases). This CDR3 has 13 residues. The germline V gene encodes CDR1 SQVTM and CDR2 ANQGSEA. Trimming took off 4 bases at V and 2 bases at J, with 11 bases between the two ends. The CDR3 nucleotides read TGCAGCGTTGTCACAGGGTGGAACTATGGCTACACCTTC. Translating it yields CSVVTGWNYGYTF.

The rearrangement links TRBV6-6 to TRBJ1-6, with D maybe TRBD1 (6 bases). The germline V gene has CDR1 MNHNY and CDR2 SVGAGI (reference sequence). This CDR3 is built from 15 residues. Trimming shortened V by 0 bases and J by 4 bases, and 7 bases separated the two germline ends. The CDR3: CASSYSGQYNSPLHF. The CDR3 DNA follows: TGTGCCAGCAGTTACTCCGGACAGTATAATTCACCCCTCCACTTT.

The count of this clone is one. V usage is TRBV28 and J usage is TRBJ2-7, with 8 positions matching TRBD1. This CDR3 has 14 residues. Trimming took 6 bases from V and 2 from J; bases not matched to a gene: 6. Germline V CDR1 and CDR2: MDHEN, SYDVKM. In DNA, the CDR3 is TGTGCCAGCAGCTCCGGGACAGGAACCTACGAGCAGTACTTC. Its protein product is CASSSGTGTYEQYF.

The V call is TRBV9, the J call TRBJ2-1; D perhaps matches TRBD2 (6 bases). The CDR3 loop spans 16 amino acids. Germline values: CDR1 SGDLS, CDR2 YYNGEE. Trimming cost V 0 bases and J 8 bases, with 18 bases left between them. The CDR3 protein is CASSVGVSGLQDEQFF. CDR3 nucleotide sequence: TGTGCCAGCAGCGTAGGGGTTAGCGGACTCCAGGATGAGCAGTTCTTC.

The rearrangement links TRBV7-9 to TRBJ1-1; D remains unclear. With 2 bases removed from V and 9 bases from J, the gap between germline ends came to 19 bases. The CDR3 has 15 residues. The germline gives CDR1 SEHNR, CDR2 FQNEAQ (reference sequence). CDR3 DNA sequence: TGTGCCAGCAGCTTATCCGACACAGCGACAACTCAAGCTTTCTTT. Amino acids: CASSLSDTATTQAFF.

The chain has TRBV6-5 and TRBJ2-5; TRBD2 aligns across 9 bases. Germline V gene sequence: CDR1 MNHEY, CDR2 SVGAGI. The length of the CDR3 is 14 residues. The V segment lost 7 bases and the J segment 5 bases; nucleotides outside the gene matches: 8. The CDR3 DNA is TGTGCCAGCAATGCCCCTAGCGGGACTGAGACCCAGTACTTC. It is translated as CASNAPSGTETQYF.

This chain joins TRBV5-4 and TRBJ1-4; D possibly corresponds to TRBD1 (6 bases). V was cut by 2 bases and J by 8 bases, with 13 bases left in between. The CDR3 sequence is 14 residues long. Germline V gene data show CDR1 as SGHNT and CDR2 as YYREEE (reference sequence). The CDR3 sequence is CASSFRGAGEKLFF. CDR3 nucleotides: TGTGCCAGCAGCTTTCGGGGGGCAGGGGAAAAACTGTTTTTT. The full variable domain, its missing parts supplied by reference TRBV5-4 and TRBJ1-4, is ETGVTQSPTHLIKTRGQQVTLRCSSQSGHNTVSWYQQALGQGPQFIFQYYREEENGRGNFPPRFSGLQFPNYSSELNVNALELDDSALYLCASSFRGAGEKLFFGSGTQLSVL.

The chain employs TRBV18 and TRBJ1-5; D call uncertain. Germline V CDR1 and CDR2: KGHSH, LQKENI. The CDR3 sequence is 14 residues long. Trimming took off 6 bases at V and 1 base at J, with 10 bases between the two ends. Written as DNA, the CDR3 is TGTGCCAGCTCGGCGATTAGGAGCAATCAGCCCCAGCATTTT. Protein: CASSAIRSNQPQHF.

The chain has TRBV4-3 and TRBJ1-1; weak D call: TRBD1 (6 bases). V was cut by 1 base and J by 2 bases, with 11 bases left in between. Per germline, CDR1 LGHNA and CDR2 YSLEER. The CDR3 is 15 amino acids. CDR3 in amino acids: CASSQVGGRNTEAFF. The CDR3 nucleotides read TGCGCCAGCAGCCAAGTGGGGGGGCGAAACACTGAAGCTTTCTTT.

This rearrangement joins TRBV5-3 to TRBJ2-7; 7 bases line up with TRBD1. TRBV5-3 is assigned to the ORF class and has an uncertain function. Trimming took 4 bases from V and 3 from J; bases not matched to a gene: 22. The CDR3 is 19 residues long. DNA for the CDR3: TGTGCCAGAAGCCCCCCGACGACAGGGATGGGGGCCCTGTTCTACGAGCAGTACTTC. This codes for CARSPPTTGMGALFYEQYF.

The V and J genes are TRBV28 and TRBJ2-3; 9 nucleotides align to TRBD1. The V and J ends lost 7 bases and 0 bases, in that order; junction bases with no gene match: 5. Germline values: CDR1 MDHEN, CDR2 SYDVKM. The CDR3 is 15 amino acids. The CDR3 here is CASKRDRVSTDTQYF. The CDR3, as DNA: TGTGCCAGCAAACGGGACAGGGTTAGCACAGATACGCAGTATTTT.

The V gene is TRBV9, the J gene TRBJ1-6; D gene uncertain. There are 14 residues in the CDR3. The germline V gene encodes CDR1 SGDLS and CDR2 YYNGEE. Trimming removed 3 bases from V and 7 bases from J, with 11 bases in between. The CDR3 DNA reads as TGTGCCAGCAGCGCCGGTCTCTTGAATTCACCCCTCCACTTT. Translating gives CASSAGLLNSPLHF.

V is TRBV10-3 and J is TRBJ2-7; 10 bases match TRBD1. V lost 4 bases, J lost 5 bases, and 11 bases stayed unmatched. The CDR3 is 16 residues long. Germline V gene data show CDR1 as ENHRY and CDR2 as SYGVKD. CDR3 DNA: TGTGCCATCAGTGTACTTCCGGGACAGGGGTTCGACGAGCAGTACTTC. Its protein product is CAISVLPGQGFDEQYF.

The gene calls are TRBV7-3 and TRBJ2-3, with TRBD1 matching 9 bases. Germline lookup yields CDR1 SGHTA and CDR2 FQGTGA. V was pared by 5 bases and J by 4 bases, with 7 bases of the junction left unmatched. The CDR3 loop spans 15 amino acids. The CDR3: CASSRSGQGPDTQYF. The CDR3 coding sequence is TGTGCCAGCAGCCGATCTGGACAGGGGCCAGATACGCAGTATTTT.

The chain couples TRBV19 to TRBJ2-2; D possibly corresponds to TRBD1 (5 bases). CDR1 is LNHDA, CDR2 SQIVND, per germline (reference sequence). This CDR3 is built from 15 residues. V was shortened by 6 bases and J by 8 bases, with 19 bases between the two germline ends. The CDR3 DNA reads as TGTGCCAGTAGCGGATTTGGGGCCCCGAAAGGGGAGCTGTTTTTT. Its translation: CASSGFGAPKGELFF.

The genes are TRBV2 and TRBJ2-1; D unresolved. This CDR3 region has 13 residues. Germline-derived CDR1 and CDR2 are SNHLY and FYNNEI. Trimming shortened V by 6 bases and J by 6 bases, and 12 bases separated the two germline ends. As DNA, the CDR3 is TGTGCCAGCAGCCTTAGTCTTGGCAATGAGCAGTTCTTC. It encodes CASSLSLGNEQFF.

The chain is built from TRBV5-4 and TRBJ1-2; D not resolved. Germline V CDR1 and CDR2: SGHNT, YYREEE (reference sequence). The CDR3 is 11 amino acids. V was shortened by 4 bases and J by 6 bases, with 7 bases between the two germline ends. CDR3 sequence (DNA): TGTGCCAGCAGCAACGGGAATGGCTACACCTTC. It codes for CASSNGNGYTF.

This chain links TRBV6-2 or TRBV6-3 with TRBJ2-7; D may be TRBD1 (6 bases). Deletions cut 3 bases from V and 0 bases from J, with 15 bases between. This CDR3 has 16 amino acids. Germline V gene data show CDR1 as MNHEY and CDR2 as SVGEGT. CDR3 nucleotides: TGTGCCAGCAGTTATACCGGGACACCATTCTCCTACGAGCAGTACTTC. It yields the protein CASSYTGTPFSYEQYF.

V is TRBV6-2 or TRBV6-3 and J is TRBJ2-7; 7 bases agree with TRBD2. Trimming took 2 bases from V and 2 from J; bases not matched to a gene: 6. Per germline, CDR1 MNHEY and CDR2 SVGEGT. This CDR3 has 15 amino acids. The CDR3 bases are TGTGCCAGCAGTTACGGGGCGGGAGATACCTACGAGCAGTACTTC. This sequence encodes CASSYGAGDTYEQYF.

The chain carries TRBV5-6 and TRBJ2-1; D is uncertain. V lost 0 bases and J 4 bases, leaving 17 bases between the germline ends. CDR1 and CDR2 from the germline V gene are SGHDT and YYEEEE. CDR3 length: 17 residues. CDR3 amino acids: CASSLAVAQTVYNEQFF. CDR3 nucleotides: TGTGCCAGCAGCTTGGCGGTAGCCCAAACGGTATACAATGAGCAGTTCTTC.

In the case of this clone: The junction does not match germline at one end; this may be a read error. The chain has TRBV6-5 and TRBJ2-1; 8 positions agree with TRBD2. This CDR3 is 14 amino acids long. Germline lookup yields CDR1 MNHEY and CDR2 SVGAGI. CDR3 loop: CASSDSGTSNEQFF. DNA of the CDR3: TGTGCCAGCAGTGACTCCGGGACTAGCAATGAGCAGTTCTTC.

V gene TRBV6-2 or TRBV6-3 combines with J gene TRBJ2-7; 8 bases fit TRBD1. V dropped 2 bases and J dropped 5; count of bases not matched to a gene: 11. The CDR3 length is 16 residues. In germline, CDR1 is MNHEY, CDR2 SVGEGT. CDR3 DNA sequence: TGTGCCAGCAGTTACACCACCGGACAGGGCAGCGACGAGCAGTACTTC. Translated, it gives CASSYTTGQGSDEQYF.

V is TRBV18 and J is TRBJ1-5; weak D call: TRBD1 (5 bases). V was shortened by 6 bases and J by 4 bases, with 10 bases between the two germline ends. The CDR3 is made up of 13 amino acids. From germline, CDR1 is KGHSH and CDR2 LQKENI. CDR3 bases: TGTGCCAGCTCTCCAGACAGAAATCAGCCCCAGCATTTT. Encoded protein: CASSPDRNQPQHF.

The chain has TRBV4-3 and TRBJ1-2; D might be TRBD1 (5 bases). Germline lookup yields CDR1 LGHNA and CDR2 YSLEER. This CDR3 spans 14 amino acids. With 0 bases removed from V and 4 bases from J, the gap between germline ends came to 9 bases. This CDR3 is CASSQDRGLYGYTF. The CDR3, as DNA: TGCGCCAGCAGCCAAGATAGGGGCCTCTATGGCTACACCTTC.

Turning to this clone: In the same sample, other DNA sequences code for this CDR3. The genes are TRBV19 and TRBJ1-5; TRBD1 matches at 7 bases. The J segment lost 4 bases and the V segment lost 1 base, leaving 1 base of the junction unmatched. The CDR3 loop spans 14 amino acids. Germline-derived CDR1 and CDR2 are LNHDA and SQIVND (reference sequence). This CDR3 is CASSIGQGNQPQHF. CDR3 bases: TGTGCCAGTAGTATAGGACAGGGTAATCAGCCCCAGCATTTT.

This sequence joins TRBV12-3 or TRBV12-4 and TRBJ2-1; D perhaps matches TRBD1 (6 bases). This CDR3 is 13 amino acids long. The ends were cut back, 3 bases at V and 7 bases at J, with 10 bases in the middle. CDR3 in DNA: TGTGCCAGCAGTTTTTTTCAGGGGAATGAGCAGTTCTTC. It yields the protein CASSFFQGNEQFF.